These 20 T cell receptor beta chains share one sample of origin, sequenced in a study of control samples from healthy donors and cancer patients. Method: immunoSEQ multiplex PCR; TCRdb's copy keeps in-frame clones and lacks some. The data hold around 120,000 clones, with around 86% observed a single time. The sample was blood. The receptors were sampled from a middle-aged man in good health.

This chain connects TRBV11-3 to TRBJ2-5, with TRBD2 matching over 7 bases. V shed 1 base and J 1 base; nucleotides not matched to a gene: 0. The germline CDR1 and CDR2 sequences are SGHNT and YENEEA. The CDR3 extends over 14 amino acids. Here the CDR3 DNA reads TGTGCCAGCAGCTTAGGGGGGGGCCAAGAGACCCAGTACTTC. Encoded protein: CASSLGGGQETQYF.

The chain employs TRBV7-9 and TRBJ1-6, with a possible D match to TRBD1 (5 bases). This CDR3 spans 12 amino acids. The V end was cut by 9 bases, the J end by 7 bases, with 10 bases between. The germline CDR1 and CDR2 sequences are SEHNR and FQNEAQ (reference sequence). CDR3 nucleotides: TGTGCCAGAGGGGACGGAAATTCACCCCTCCACTTT. It codes for CARGDGNSPLHF.

The chain carries TRBV19 and TRBJ2-5; 12 bases agree with TRBD2. CDR3 length: 16 residues. In germline, CDR1 is LNHDA, CDR2 SQIVND (reference sequence). V trimming: 5 bases; J trimming: 4 bases; junction bases outside the gene matches: 8. CDR3 residues: CASSPGASGGGETQYF. DNA for the CDR3: TGTGCCAGTAGTCCAGGGGCTAGCGGGGGGGGAGAGACCCAGTACTTC.

The rearrangement links TRBV11-3 to TRBJ1-2, with 9 bases aligning to TRBD1. The CDR3 runs to 13 residues. The germline V gene has CDR1 SGHNT and CDR2 YENEEA. The ends lost 6 bases at V and 7 bases at J; junction bases unmatched: 6. Here the CDR3 DNA reads TGTGCCAGCAGTGGGACAGGGCCGGGTGGCTACACCTTC. Translated, it gives CASSGTGPGGYTF.

This clone was recorded once. The chain recombines TRBV27 with TRBJ2-5; 9 bases are a match to TRBD1. The CDR3 consists of 14 residues. Unmatched junction bases numbered 2, after V lost 5 bases and J lost 1 base. Germline V CDR1 and CDR2: MNHEY, SMNVEV (reference sequence). Here the CDR3 reads CASSRDRAQETQYF. DNA of the CDR3: TGTGCCAGCAGTAGGGACAGGGCCCAAGAGACCCAGTACTTC.

This chain uses TRBV6-6 with TRBJ2-7, with 7 positions matching TRBD2. This CDR3 contains 13 residues. V gave up 8 bases and J gave up 2 bases; unmatched junction bases: 6. CDR1 MNHNY and CDR2 SVGAGI come from the germline V gene (reference sequence). The CDR3 nucleotides are TGTGCCAGCGGGGCGGGACTAACCTACGAGCAGTACTTC. This gives the protein CASGAGLTYEQYF.

The genes are TRBV12-3 or TRBV12-4 and TRBJ1-2; D is unclear. The CDR3 has 13 residues. V gave up 3 bases and J gave up 2 bases, with 7 bases separating them. As DNA, the CDR3 is TGTGCCAGCAGTTTGCAGCCGAACTATGGCTACACCTTC. As protein: CASSLQPNYGYTF.

This clone was observed a handful of times. The V and J genes are TRBV5-1 and TRBJ2-2; D unclear. V lost 4 bases and J lost 1, with 2 bases in between. The CDR3 covers 12 residues. The germline gives CDR1 SGHRS, CDR2 YFSETQ. The CDR3 region is CASSVNTGELFF. The CDR3 DNA is TGCGCCAGCAGCGTGAACACCGGGGAGCTGTTTTTT.

The chain employs TRBV7-2 and TRBJ2-1, with D possibly matching TRBD2 (7 bases). Germline values: CDR1 SGHTA, CDR2 FQGNSA. V lost 5 bases and J lost 7, with 15 bases in between. The CDR3 runs to 14 residues. The CDR3 coding sequence is TGTGCCAGCAGCCCCGGGGGGCCGGATAATGAGCAGTTCTTC. This codes for CASSPGGPDNEQFF.

This rearrangement joins TRBV29-1 to TRBJ2-7, with TRBD1 matching over 8 bases. Trimming at V came to 0 bases and at J to 1 base, leaving 5 bases not matched to a gene. The CDR3 extends over 15 amino acids. Looked up from germline, CDR1 is SQVTM and CDR2 is ANQGSEA. CDR3 sequence: CSVEDTGQGSYEQYF. The CDR3 DNA follows: TGCAGCGTTGAAGATACCGGACAGGGTTCCTACGAGCAGTACTTC.

This clone showed up just once. Additional DNA sequences in this sample encode the identical CDR3. This chain uses TRBV18 with TRBJ1-2, with no clear D. The CDR3 contains 12 residues. V was shortened by 2 bases and J by 6 bases, with 7 bases between the two germline ends. Germline CDR1 KGHSH, CDR2 LQKENI. In DNA form, the CDR3 reads TGTGCCAGCTCACCATCGGGGAATGGCTACACCTTC. This sequence encodes CASSPSGNGYTF.

This chain connects TRBV6-2 or TRBV6-3 to TRBJ2-5; 12 positions agree with TRBD1. This CDR3 is built from 16 residues. Trimming removed 1 base from V and 5 bases from J; junction bases left unmatched: 5. CDR1 and CDR2 (germline): MNHEY, SVGEGT. This chain's CDR3 is CASSYWDRGRPETQYF. The DNA of the CDR3 is TGTGCCAGCAGTTACTGGGACAGGGGGCGCCCCGAGACCCAGTACTTC.

The CDR3 loop reads CASRAKGQDSTFYNEQFF. The DNA for the CDR3 is TGTGCCAGCAGAGCGAAGGGACAGGATTCGACTTTCTACAATGAGCAGTTCTTC. This sequence joins TRBV21-1 and TRBJ2-1; the D segment call TRBD1 is taken from the table without a DNA check. TRBV21-1 is designated a pseudogene. The CDR3 spans 18 residues.

V is TRBV18 and J is TRBJ1-1, with D hard to call. V was clipped by 8 bases and J by 5 bases, with 24 bases between them. CDR3 length: 16 residues. CDR1 and CDR2 (germline): KGHSH, LQKENI. CDR3 in amino acids: CASLKGRSSGGTEAFF. The CDR3, as DNA: TGTGCCAGCCTGAAGGGCCGCAGCAGCGGAGGGACTGAAGCTTTCTTT.

The CDR3 nucleotides are TGCGCCAGCAGCCAAGAGCCCCACTCTGGAAACACCATATATTTT. It is translated as CASSQEPHSGNTIYF. This chain connects TRBV4-3 to TRBJ1-3; D unresolved. The CDR3 extends over 15 amino acids. The V end was cut by 0 bases, the J end by 0 bases, with 6 bases between. Germline V gives CDR1 LGHNA, CDR2 YSLEER.

Only one count was recorded for this clone. This chain's CDR3 is CASSLSYGATLTDTQYF. CDR3 in DNA: TGTGCCAGCAGCTTAAGTTATGGGGCTACCCTCACAGATACGCAGTATTTT. The chain uses TRBV7-6 and TRBJ2-3, with a possible D match to TRBD1 (5 bases). The CDR3 has 17 amino acids. V gave up 2 bases and J gave up 2 bases, with 17 bases separating them. From germline, CDR1 is SGHVS and CDR2 FNYEAQ.

The chain is built from TRBV5-4 and TRBJ2-7; TRBD2 is a possible D gene (6 bases). This CDR3 comprises 15 residues. CDR1 and CDR2 (germline): SGHNT, YYREEE (reference sequence). Trimming left V 3 bases short and J 0 bases short, with 13 bases between. Written as DNA, the CDR3 is TGTGCCAGCAGCTCCGGCGGGGTCAGCTCCTACGAGCAGTACTTC. This sequence encodes CASSSGGVSSYEQYF.

V and J are TRBV25-1 and TRBJ1-5; no firm D call. Per germline, CDR1 MGHDK and CDR2 SYGVNS. The CDR3 sequence is 12 residues long. V was cut by 8 bases and J by 3 bases, with 8 bases left in between. The CDR3 sequence is CASAVDNQPQHF. CDR3 coding DNA: TGTGCCAGCGCGGTGGACAATCAGCCCCAGCATTTT.

This sequence joins TRBV18 and TRBJ2-2, with D maybe TRBD2 (6 bases). Germline CDR1 reads KGHSH; CDR2 reads LQKENI. The CDR3 consists of 16 residues. Trimming removed 3 bases from V and 2 bases from J, with 13 bases in between. This chain's CDR3 is CASSPTGTSNTGELFF. CDR3 bases: TGTGCCAGCTCACCTACCGGGACTTCTAACACCGGGGAGCTGTTTTTT.

This sequence joins TRBV6-5 and TRBJ1-1; D is possibly TRBD1 (5 bases). V was clipped by 7 bases and J by 10 bases, with 19 bases between them. The CDR3 spans 13 residues. Germline-derived CDR1 and CDR2 are MNHEY and SVGAGI. CDR3 amino acids: CASTGGHSKRAFF. The CDR3 bases are TGTGCCAGCACCGGTGGACACAGCAAAAGAGCTTTCTTT.